This T cell receptor beta chain was recovered during a study of molecular identifiers for immune sequencing clone quantification. Study-level findings and limits: The study found clones above 20 RNA copies held over 99% of effector molecules and under 1% in naive cells.

This clonotype occurred many times. Antigen specificity is unknown. Trimming took off 8 bases at V and 2 bases at J, with 10 bases between the two ends. The CDR3 is 12 residues long. Germline V gives CDR1 MDHEN, CDR2 SYDVKM. Bulk TCR libraries were made with methods that had been previously described and with listed TCR primers. TCRdb reprocessed the PCR reads with MiXCR, giving one entry per CDR3 protein. Here the sample spans 80,000 to 130,000 distinct CDR3 sequences, roughly a third being singletons. The clonotype was recovered from a human donor in good health. Some libraries in this study had Jurkat cell RNA spiked in. Sequenced: naive CD8+ T cells from blood, with Jurkat cell RNA spiked in. Subset defined: FACS-sorted CD8+CD4-CCR7+CD45RA+ naive T cells. This chain links TRBV28 with TRBJ2-7, with D perhaps matching TRBD1 (5 bases). CDR3 in DNA: TGTGCCAGCGTGGCAGGGCCCTACGAGCAGTACTTC. The encoded protein is CASVAGPYEQYF.